Listed here are 27 T cell receptor beta chains from one sample, sequenced in a study of cytomegalovirus exposure and HLA in healthy donors (dated by TCRdb to the late 2010s). The protocol used for the library was the immunoSEQ multiplex PCR assay. The multiplex PCR relied on a mix of 60 forward primers for TCR Vbeta segments and 13 reverse primers for TCR Jbeta segments. TCRdb's version of the immuneACCESS table is confined to in-frame rearrangements and falls short of the full clone set. An unresolved V gene accounts for under half of the shortfall where checked; the remainder is of unknown origin. The sample includes around 170,000 clones, with 65% to 85% observed a single time. Around 1.4% of the sample belongs to the ten largest clones. Sequenced: PBMCs. The receptors derive from a girl aged 5-17 years in good health and CMV-seropositive.

This clone showed up just once. The chain links TRBV30 to TRBJ2-7; D unresolved. Trimming shortened V by 4 bases and J by 5 bases, and 9 bases separated the two germline ends. The CDR3 has 11 amino acids. Germline CDR1 reads GTSNPN; CDR2 reads SVGIG (reference sequence). The CDR3 here is CAWKAVNEQYF. The CDR3 coding sequence is TGTGCCTGGAAAGCTGTAAACGAGCAGTACTTC.

This clone was seen once. The V call is TRBV7-9, the J call TRBJ2-7, with 7 bases lining up with TRBD2. The CDR3 covers 12 residues. Per germline, CDR1 SEHNR and CDR2 FQNEAQ (reference sequence). Trimming took 6 bases from V and 4 from J; bases not matched to a gene: 3. The CDR3 loop is CASRERDYEQYF. Written as DNA, the CDR3 is TGTGCCAGCAGGGAGCGGGATTACGAGCAGTACTTC.

The chain uses TRBV7-9 and TRBJ2-7, with a possible D match to TRBD1 (6 bases). The V gene's germline CDR1 is SEHNR and CDR2 FQNEAQ (reference sequence). The CDR3 consists of 15 residues. The V and J ends lost 1 base and 4 bases respectively, with 14 bases between them. CDR3 residues: CASSLGPGDRYEQYF. For the CDR3, the DNA is TGTGCCAGCAGCTTAGGTCCAGGGGATAGGTACGAGCAGTACTTC.

In this sample, this clone turned up once. This chain joins TRBV19 and TRBJ1-2; 7 bases map to TRBD1. V was pared by 7 bases and J by 3 bases, with 5 bases of the junction left unmatched. CDR3 size: 13 residues. Germline loops: CDR1 LNHDA, CDR2 SQIVND (reference sequence). CDR3: CASMRGRDYGYTF. CDR3 in DNA: TGTGCCAGTATGAGGGGGCGCGACTATGGCTACACCTTC.

V gene TRBV4-1 combines with J gene TRBJ1-5; 8 bases match TRBD1. This CDR3 has 16 amino acids. Germline V gene data show CDR1 as MGHRA and CDR2 as YSYEKL. V trimming: 1 base; J trimming: 3 bases; junction bases outside the gene matches: 5. DNA of the CDR3: TGCGCCAGCAGCCAAGTGTCAGGGGGCAACAATCAGCCCCAGCATTTT. Translating gives CASSQVSGGNNQPQHF.

This rearrangement joins TRBV18 to TRBJ2-7; TRBD1 is a possible D gene (5 bases). Per germline, CDR1 KGHSH and CDR2 LQKENI. V was trimmed by 0 bases and J by 2 bases, leaving 8 bases between them. The CDR3 totals 14 residues. CDR3 loop: CASSPPGQPYEQYF. CDR3 bases: TGTGCCAGCTCACCACCGGGGCAGCCCTACGAGCAGTACTTC.

The chain couples TRBV27 to TRBJ1-2, with TRBD1 matching over 8 bases. Germline CDR1 reads MNHEY; CDR2 reads SMNVEV (reference sequence). The length of the CDR3 is 14 residues. The J segment lost 1 base and the V segment lost 5 bases, leaving 3 bases of the junction unmatched. The CDR3 protein is CASSVGQDNYGYTF. The CDR3 coding sequence is TGTGCCAGCAGTGTGGGACAGGATAACTATGGCTACACCTTC.

The genes are TRBV10-3 and TRBJ2-3; TRBD2 agrees at 11 bases. The CDR3 is 16 residues long. Trimming at V came to 6 bases and at J to 1 base, leaving 6 bases not matched to a gene. Germline V gene lookup returns CDR1 ENHRY and CDR2 SYGVKD. The CDR3 sequence is CAIRGTSGLGTDTQYF. For the CDR3, the DNA is TGTGCCATCAGAGGGACTAGCGGCCTGGGCACAGATACGCAGTATTTT.

The CDR3 sequence is CASSPGQGLTYEQYF. In DNA form, the CDR3 reads TGTGCCAGCTCACCAGGACAGGGCCTTACCTACGAGCAGTACTTC. This rearrangement joins TRBV18 to TRBJ2-7, with 8 nucleotides matching TRBD1. The junction had 5 bases not matched to a gene; V was cut back by 2 bases and J by 2 bases. The CDR3 is made up of 15 amino acids. Germline V gives CDR1 KGHSH, CDR2 LQKENI.

The chain has TRBV18 and TRBJ2-6; D gene uncertain. There are 15 residues in the CDR3. Per germline, CDR1 KGHSH and CDR2 LQKENI. Trimming pared 2 bases from V and 1 base from J, leaving 6 bases between. The CDR3 protein is CASSPGDSGANVLTF. CDR3 nucleotide sequence: TGTGCCAGCTCACCAGGAGATTCTGGGGCCAACGTCCTGACTTTC.

The chain is built from TRBV21-1 and TRBJ2-1; the D call in the table, TRBD2, was not verified against the DNA. TRBV21-1 is given as a pseudogene. The CDR3 is made up of 15 amino acids. CDR3 nucleotide sequence: TGTGCCAGCAACGGGGATAGCGGGAGAAGCGATGAGCAGTTCTTC. It translates to CASNGDSGRSDEQFF.

The chain couples TRBV14 to TRBJ2-3; 7 bases match TRBD1. CDR1 and CDR2 (germline): SGHDN, FVKESK. The CDR3 runs 16 residues. Trimming took 3 bases from V and 2 from J; bases not matched to a gene: 8. The DNA of the CDR3 is TGTGCCAGCAGCCAGAGCCCGGACAGGATCACAGATACGCAGTATTTT. Encoded protein: CASSQSPDRITDTQYF.

A single count supports this clone. The genes are TRBV21-1 and TRBJ1-2; the table assigns TRBD1, which was not confirmed against the DNA. TRBV21-1 has pseudogene status. The CDR3 length is 15 residues. Here the CDR3 DNA reads TGTGCCAGCAGCCAAAACTTGACAGGGGCGAGTGGCTACACCTTC. It codes for CASSQNLTGASGYTF.

To note about this clone: This sample includes further DNA sequences coding for the same CDR3. V usage is TRBV29-1 and J usage is TRBJ2-7; maybe TRBD1 (5 bases). The germline V and J ends were trimmed by 1 base and 3 bases, with 7 bases remaining between them. CDR1 and CDR2 from the germline V gene are SQVTM and ANQGSEA. This CDR3 spans 12 amino acids. CDR3 protein: CSVEVTDYEQYF. CDR3 nucleotide sequence: TGCAGCGTTGAAGTGACAGACTACGAGCAGTACTTC.

V gene TRBV7-9 combines with J gene TRBJ2-1; 11 bases align to TRBD2. Germline lookup yields CDR1 SEHNR and CDR2 FQNEAQ (reference sequence). With V trimmed by 11 bases and J by 7 bases, 19 bases remained unmatched. This CDR3 has 17 residues. The CDR3 coding sequence is TGTGCCGAAATAGCGGGAGGGCAGTCTGGCGGGTTGAATGAGCAGTTCTTC. Amino acids: CAEIAGGQSGGLNEQFF.

The V gene is TRBV10-2, the J gene TRBJ2-7; no clear D. Deletions cut 4 bases from V and 0 bases from J, with 7 bases between. Looked up from germline, CDR1 is WSHSY and CDR2 is SAAADI. This CDR3 has 13 amino acids. CDR3 bases: TGCGCCAGCAGTGCTTACTACTCCTACGAGCAGTACTTC. As protein: CASSAYYSYEQYF.

This chain connects TRBV10-1 to TRBJ2-1, with 12 nucleotides matching TRBD1. The CDR3 totals 15 residues. The J segment lost 7 bases and the V segment lost 3 bases, leaving 4 bases of the junction unmatched. The germline gives CDR1 WNHNN, CDR2 SYGVQD (reference sequence). CDR3 in amino acids: CASSDGTGGRNEQFF. The DNA of the CDR3 is TGCGCCAGCAGTGATGGGACAGGGGGCCGGAATGAGCAGTTCTTC.

The CDR3: CASSQERSTDTQYF. CDR3 nucleotide sequence: TGCGCCAGCAGCCAAGAGCGGAGCACAGATACGCAGTATTTT. The V gene is TRBV4-1, the J gene TRBJ2-3; D remains unclear. The CDR3 is 14 residues long. V lost 0 bases, J lost 0 bases, and 4 bases lay in between. Germline V lookup: CDR1 MGHRA, CDR2 YSYEKL.

This clone was seen a single time. The gene calls are TRBV19 and TRBJ2-7; a weak D match, TRBD1 (5 bases). Germline values: CDR1 LNHDA, CDR2 SQIVND (reference sequence). The CDR3 contains 13 residues. V was cut by 3 bases and J by 7 bases, with 13 bases left in between. CDR3 loop: CASSMARVAEQYF. CDR3 in DNA: TGTGCCAGTAGTATGGCCAGGGTTGCGGAGCAGTACTTC.

In this sample, this clone turned up a few times. The rearrangement joins TRBV7-3 to TRBJ2-3; 9 positions match TRBD1. Trimming at V came to 5 bases and at J to 2 bases, leaving 8 bases not matched to a gene. This CDR3 has 16 amino acids. Per the germline V gene, CDR1 is SGHTA and CDR2 is FQGTGA. CDR3 residues: CASSHGWDRATDTQYF. Here the CDR3 DNA reads TGTGCCAGCAGCCATGGTTGGGACAGGGCCACAGATACGCAGTATTTT.

This chain uses TRBV19 with TRBJ2-3, with 8 nucleotides matching TRBD2. Per the germline V gene, CDR1 is LNHDA and CDR2 is SQIVND (reference sequence). This CDR3 has 14 amino acids. V trimming: 5 bases; J trimming: 1 base; junction bases outside the gene matches: 2. DNA of the CDR3: TGTGCCAGTAGTCGAGCGGGAGGCACAGATACGCAGTATTTT. Residues: CASSRAGGTDTQYF.

J is TRBJ1-2 and V is TRBV27; 11 nucleotides align to TRBD1. Germline trimming cut 6 bases from V and 3 bases from J; bases unmatched to any gene: 3. The germline CDR1 and CDR2 sequences are MNHEY and SMNVEV (reference sequence). CDR3 length: 14 residues. The CDR3 protein is CASRGQGAYYGYTF. CDR3 nucleotides: TGTGCCAGCAGAGGACAGGGGGCGTACTATGGCTACACCTTC.

The rearrangement joins TRBV11-2 to TRBJ1-2; TRBD1 might be the D (5 bases). Germline V gene lookup returns CDR1 SGHAT and CDR2 FQNNGV. The CDR3 loop spans 14 amino acids. The V end was cut by 5 bases, the J end by 6 bases, with 16 bases between. The CDR3 region has the DNA TGTGCCAGCAGCGACCGGACACCTTGGAATGGCTACACCTTC. This codes for CASSDRTPWNGYTF.

V and J are TRBV29-1 and TRBJ2-7; a possible D gene is TRBD1 (6 bases). Germline CDR1 and CDR2: SQVTM and ANQGSEA. Trimming shortened V by 4 bases and J by 7 bases, and 17 bases separated the two germline ends. The CDR3 is made up of 13 amino acids. CDR3 loop: CSVVGGYQGEQYF. The CDR3 DNA reads TGCAGCGTTGTTGGTGGGTACCAGGGGGAGCAGTACTTC.

The chain has TRBV10-3 and TRBJ2-2, with 7 nucleotides matching TRBD1. The CDR3 is 14 residues long. V lost 4 bases and J lost 6; bases outside the gene matches: 5. From germline, CDR1 is ENHRY and CDR2 SYGVKD. DNA of the CDR3: TGTGCCATCAGTGCAGGACAGGTTTCCGGGGAGCTGTTTTTT. This gives the protein CAISAGQVSGELFF.

This sequence joins TRBV6-5 and TRBJ2-6; the D gene is possibly TRBD2 (5 bases). CDR3 length: 15 residues. Trimming took 6 bases from V and 2 from J, leaving 11 bases between them. Germline-derived CDR1 and CDR2 are MNHEY and SVGAGI. CDR3 amino acids: CASSPTRAGANVLTF. CDR3 coding DNA: TGTGCCAGCAGCCCTACGAGGGCTGGGGCCAACGTCCTGACTTTC.

The rearrangement joins TRBV29-1 to TRBJ2-3; tentative D call: TRBD1 (6 bases). V was cut by 3 bases and J by 2 bases, with 18 bases left in between. This CDR3 contains 16 residues. Germline-derived CDR1 and CDR2 are SQVTM and ANQGSEA. The CDR3 bases are TGCAGCGTTGACTCCCGGGACACCTTCCCCACAGATACGCAGTATTTT. Translated: CSVDSRDTFPTDTQYF.